These 27 T cell receptor beta chains originate from one sample sequenced in a study of patients and donors after allogeneic stem cell transplantation. Each CDR3 protein gets one entry after TCRdb re-called the RT-PCR reads with MiXCR. Altogether about 200,000 distinct CDR3 sequences are present, 38% being singletons, with the ten largest covering around a tenth. The sample comprised blood, either unsorted or a sorted T cell fraction (not recorded which). These receptors were taken from a human donor who was either an allogeneic HSCT recipient or a stem cell or donor lymphocyte infusion donor (not recorded which). It is not recorded whose cells these are; they may come from a transplant donor.

The genes are TRBV10-3 and TRBJ1-2, with unresolved D. Trimming stripped 8 bases from V and 3 bases from J, with 7 bases between. This CDR3 has 11 amino acids. Germline V CDR1 and CDR2: ENHRY, SYGVKD. DNA of the CDR3: TGTGCCATCTCGGGTGACTATGGCTACACCTTC. Its translation: CAISGDYGYTF.

A few counts support this clonotype. The rearrangement uses TRBV27 and TRBJ1-1; TRBD1 is a possible D gene (6 bases). Germline CDR1 is MNHEY and CDR2 is SMNVEV (reference sequence). This CDR3 region has 14 residues. V was trimmed by 5 bases and J by 4 bases, leaving 14 bases between them. The CDR3 region has the DNA TGTGCCAGCAGTAAATCGGGACACCTCACTGAAGCTTTCTTT. This encodes CASSKSGHLTEAFF.

This clonotype was detected only a few times. In DNA form, the CDR3 reads TGTGCCAGCAGCTTAGTTACGACTGAAGCTTTCTTT. As protein: CASSLVTTEAFF. The genes are TRBV7-9 and TRBJ1-1; D ambiguous. V dropped 1 base and J dropped 5 bases, with 5 bases sitting between them. Germline V lookup: CDR1 SEHNR, CDR2 FQNEAQ (reference sequence). CDR3 size: 12 residues.

A few counts support this clonotype. The rearrangement links TRBV3-1 to TRBJ1-1, with D possibly TRBD1 on 6 matching bases. The CDR3 extends over 13 amino acids. Germline CDR1 is LGHDT and CDR2 is YNNKEL (reference sequence). V lost 4 bases, J lost 8 bases, and 14 bases lay in between. The CDR3 bases are TGTGCCAGCAGCCTCCTAAACGGGGGCGAAGCTTTCTTT. This translates into CASSLLNGGEAFF.

The rearrangement links TRBV12-3 or TRBV12-4 to TRBJ2-3; 12 positions match TRBD2. The CDR3 has 17 residues. Trimming took 5 bases from V and 5 from J; bases not matched to a gene: 11. CDR3 nucleotide sequence: TGTGCCAGCAGTCCTTTCCCGACTAGCGGGGGTCGAGATACGCAGTATTTT. This sequence encodes CASSPFPTSGGRDTQYF.

This clonotype was counted a few times. The chain carries TRBV29-1 and TRBJ2-1; TRBD2 is a possible D gene (5 bases). Trimming removed 4 bases from V and 7 bases from J, with 14 bases in between. The CDR3 spans 13 residues. From germline, CDR1 is SQVTM and CDR2 ANQGSEA. The CDR3 here is CSVVDRGGNEQFF. The CDR3 DNA reads TGCAGCGTTGTGGATCGGGGTGGGAATGAGCAGTTCTTC.

The genes are TRBV6-5 and TRBJ2-7; D is undetermined. This CDR3 region has 14 residues. In germline, CDR1 is MNHEY, CDR2 SVGAGI. Between the trimmed V and J ends, which lost 0 bases and 7 bases, there was a span of 13 bases. CDR3 sequence: CASSYSSTLGEQYF. The CDR3 nucleotides read TGTGCCAGCAGTTACTCGAGTACCCTCGGGGAGCAGTACTTC.

The chain uses TRBV6-5 and TRBJ1-5; tentatively, D is TRBD1 (5 bases). The CDR3 length is 15 residues. Trimming took 6 bases from V and 4 from J, leaving 16 bases between them. CDR1 MNHEY and CDR2 SVGAGI come from the germline V gene. The CDR3 spells CASSPGRALNQPQHF. The CDR3 bases are TGTGCCAGCAGCCCGGGACGGGCTCTTAATCAGCCCCAGCATTTT.

This clonotype has at least ten counts. The chain combines TRBV20-1 with TRBJ1-6; D gene ambiguous. The CDR3 length is 14 residues. The germline CDR1 and CDR2 sequences are DFQATT and SNEGSKA (reference sequence). Trimming took 3 bases from V and 12 from J, leaving 18 bases between them. DNA of the CDR3: TGCAGTGCTAGCCGGGAAGGTGGAGTCGGACCCCTCCACTTT. It yields the protein CSASREGGVGPLHF.

The chain uses TRBV11-2 and TRBJ1-6; no clear D gene. This CDR3 has 14 amino acids. Germline V lookup: CDR1 SGHAT, CDR2 FQNNGV. Deletions cut 0 bases from V and 10 bases from J, with 10 bases between. CDR3 residues: CASSLENSRSPLHF. In DNA, the CDR3 is TGTGCCAGCAGCTTAGAAAACAGCAGATCACCCCTCCACTTT.

This chain connects TRBV9 to TRBJ2-3; the D is unclear. Trimming removed 0 bases from V and 5 bases from J, with 7 bases in between. This CDR3 has 13 residues. Looked up from germline, CDR1 is SGDLS and CDR2 is YYNGEE. DNA for the CDR3: TGTGCCAGCAGCGTAGGCGGCTTAGATACGCAGTATTTT. Translating gives CASSVGGLDTQYF.

The chain uses TRBV4-3 and TRBJ1-2, with 7 bases matching TRBD1. Germline V gene sequence: CDR1 LGHNA, CDR2 YSLEER. J was trimmed by 9 bases and V by 3 bases; bases with no gene match: 4. There are 12 residues in the CDR3. CDR3 sequence: CASSHGDSSYTF. The CDR3 DNA follows: TGCGCCAGCAGCCATGGGGACAGTAGCTACACCTTC.

The V and J genes are TRBV25-1 and TRBJ2-7; no clear D gene. Germline V gives CDR1 MGHDK, CDR2 SYGVNS. Trimming cost V 4 bases and J 6 bases, with 7 bases left between them. The CDR3 is 11 residues long. CDR3 sequence: CASSGLREQYF. CDR3 nucleotide sequence: TGTGCCAGCAGTGGATTACGCGAGCAGTACTTC.

Only a few counts were recorded for this clonotype. V is TRBV12-3 or TRBV12-4 and J is TRBJ2-1; TRBD1 matches 8 bases. The CDR3 runs to 15 residues. The V gene end was trimmed by 4 bases and the J gene end by 3 bases; junction bases not matched to a gene: 5. CDR3 protein: CASSSRTGNYNEQFF. Here the CDR3 DNA reads TGTGCCAGCAGTTCCAGGACAGGGAACTACAATGAGCAGTTCTTC.

The genes are TRBV5-1 and TRBJ1-1; 9 bases line up with TRBD1. Trimming cost V 7 bases and J 1 base; bases outside gene matches: 5. The CDR3 sequence is 14 residues long. The germline V gene has CDR1 SGHRS and CDR2 YFSETQ. CDR3 nucleotides: TGCGCCAGCGGCGAGGGACAGGGGAACACTGAAGCTTTCTTT. As protein: CASGEGQGNTEAFF. The full variable domain, completed using reference TRBV5-1 and TRBJ1-1, is KAGVTQTPRYLIKTRGQQVTLSCSPISGHRSVSWYQQTPGQGLQFLFEYFSETQRNKGNFPGRFSGRQFSNSRSEMNVSTLELGDSALYLCASGEGQGNTEAFFGQGTRLTVV.

The chain combines TRBV5-6 with TRBJ2-3; 7 bases line up with TRBD2. The CDR3 runs 17 residues. Germline V lookup: CDR1 SGHDT, CDR2 YYEEEE. V was pared by 1 base and J by 3 bases, with 11 bases of the junction left unmatched. CDR3 sequence: CASSLFKTSSGTDTQYF. The DNA of the CDR3 is TGTGCCAGCAGCTTGTTTAAGACTAGCAGCGGGACAGATACGCAGTATTTT.

V is TRBV10-3 and J is TRBJ2-3, with 9 bases aligning to TRBD1. The CDR3 runs to 14 residues. CDR1 and CDR2 (germline): ENHRY, SYGVKD. V was clipped by 6 bases and J by 1 base; unmatched bases: 2. The chain's CDR3 is CAISRTGGTDTQYF. As DNA, the CDR3 is TGTGCCATCAGCCGGACAGGGGGCACAGATACGCAGTATTTT.

This clonotype was counted a few times. This chain connects TRBV4-1 to TRBJ2-1; D remains ambiguous. The CDR3 totals 19 residues. From germline, CDR1 is MGHRA and CDR2 YSYEKL. The ends were cut back, 3 bases at V and 0 bases at J, with 21 bases in the middle. CDR3 sequence: CASSHYPRPWKSSYNEQFF. CDR3 DNA sequence: TGCGCCAGCAGCCACTACCCGCGGCCTTGGAAGAGCTCCTACAATGAGCAGTTCTTC.

The chain combines TRBV4-1 with TRBJ1-2; D remains ambiguous. The CDR3 covers 14 residues. Trimming left V 2 bases short and J 8 bases short, with 15 bases between. CDR1 and CDR2 from the germline V gene are MGHRA and YSYEKL. The DNA of the CDR3 is TGCGCCAGCAGCCAACGGACCTCTCTGAGGGGCTACACCTTC. Translation gives CASSQRTSLRGYTF.

This clonotype was found a few times. This chain joins TRBV7-3 and TRBJ1-1; maybe TRBD1 (6 bases). Germline loops: CDR1 SGHTA, CDR2 FQGTGA. Trimming took 1 base from V and 1 from J, leaving 10 bases between them. The CDR3 is 15 amino acids. The CDR3 spells CASSLKGGRNTEAFF. In DNA, the CDR3 is TGTGCCAGCAGCTTAAAAGGGGGGCGGAACACTGAAGCTTTCTTT.

The chain couples TRBV20-1 to TRBJ1-2, with D maybe TRBD1 (6 bases). With 6 bases removed from V and 6 bases from J, the gap between germline ends came to 17 bases. This CDR3 is 13 amino acids long. Germline V CDR1 and CDR2: DFQATT, SNEGSKA (reference sequence). The chain's CDR3 is CSARRDTEDGYTF. The CDR3 DNA follows: TGCAGTGCCCGACGGGACACTGAGGATGGCTACACCTTC.

This clonotype was found a few times. The chain links TRBV4-1 to TRBJ1-2; D call uncertain. The germline gives CDR1 MGHRA, CDR2 YSYEKL. The CDR3 length is 15 residues. V dropped 0 bases and J dropped 5 bases, with 13 bases sitting between them. The CDR3 spells CASSQDALLGYGYTF. DNA of the CDR3: TGCGCCAGCAGCCAAGATGCCCTGTTGGGATATGGCTACACCTTC.

The genes are TRBV27 and TRBJ1-3; D possibly corresponds to TRBD1 (6 bases). The CDR3 loop spans 14 amino acids. The V and J ends lost 5 bases and 4 bases respectively, with 12 bases between them. Germline loops: CDR1 MNHEY, CDR2 SMNVEV (reference sequence). CDR3 nucleotide sequence: TGTGCCAGCAGTCCTACAGGGTACGGAAACACCATATATTTT. It encodes CASSPTGYGNTIYF.

The chain employs TRBV4-1 and TRBJ2-7, with 11 bases lining up with TRBD1. CDR1 and CDR2 from the germline V gene are MGHRA and YSYEKL. The CDR3 covers 15 residues. The J segment lost 4 bases and the V segment lost 0 bases, leaving 2 bases of the junction unmatched. CDR3: CASSQERDRGYEQYF. The CDR3 DNA reads as TGCGCCAGCAGCCAAGAGCGGGACAGGGGGTACGAGCAGTACTTC.

The chain carries TRBV6-2 or TRBV6-3 and TRBJ1-6; D not certain. This CDR3 contains 16 residues. The V gene's germline CDR1 is MNHEY and CDR2 SVGEGT. V lost 6 bases and J 0 bases, leaving 12 bases between the germline ends. CDR3 sequence (DNA): TGTGCCAGCAGCCGGACGGCCAGCTCCTATAATTCACCCCTCCACTTT. Translated: CASSRTASSYNSPLHF.

The sample holds a few counts of this clonotype. The V and J genes are TRBV10-3 and TRBJ1-5; D possibly corresponds to TRBD1 (5 bases). Trimming took off 8 bases at V and 4 bases at J, with 9 bases between the two ends. The CDR3 has 12 residues. CDR1 is ENHRY and CDR2 is SYGVKD in the germline V gene. CDR3 residues: CAIGGLNQPQHF. The CDR3 bases are TGTGCCATCGGGGGTTTGAATCAGCCCCAGCATTTT.

This clonotype appeared a few times. The chain has TRBV3-1 and TRBJ1-5, with 9 bases identical to TRBD1. V shed 3 bases, J shed 5 bases, and the junction held 5 bases outside the gene matches. The CDR3 has 15 amino acids. Germline loops: CDR1 LGHDT, CDR2 YNNKEL (reference sequence). The CDR3 coding sequence is TGTGCCAGCAGCCAGAGGGGACAGGGAGATCAGCCCCAGCATTTT. It yields the protein CASSQRGQGDQPQHF.